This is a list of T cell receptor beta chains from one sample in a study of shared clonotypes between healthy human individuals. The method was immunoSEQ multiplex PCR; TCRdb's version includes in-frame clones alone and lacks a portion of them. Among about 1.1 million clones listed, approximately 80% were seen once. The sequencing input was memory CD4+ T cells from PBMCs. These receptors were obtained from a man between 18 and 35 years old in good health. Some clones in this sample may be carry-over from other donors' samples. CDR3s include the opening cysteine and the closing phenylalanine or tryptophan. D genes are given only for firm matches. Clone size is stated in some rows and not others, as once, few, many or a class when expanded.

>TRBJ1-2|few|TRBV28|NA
TGTGCCACCTCCAAGGGGGGGGGCTATGGCTACACCTTC
CATSKGGGYGYTF
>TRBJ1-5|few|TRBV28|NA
TGTGCCAGCAGTTACGACTCGGGCAATCAGCCCCAGCATTTT
CASSYDSGNQPQHF
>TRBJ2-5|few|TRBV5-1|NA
TGCGCCAGCAGCTTGGATGAGACCCAGTACTTC
CASSLDETQYF
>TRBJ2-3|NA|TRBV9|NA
TGTGCCAGCAGGGGGGGTTCCGCTAGCACAGATACGCAGTATTTT
CASRGGSASTDTQYF
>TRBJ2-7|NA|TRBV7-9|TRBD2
TGTGCCAGCAGCTTAGCGGTGGCTAGCGGGTCGGGCGGAGAGCAGTACTTC
CASSLAVASGSGGEQYF
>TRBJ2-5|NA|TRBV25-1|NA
TGTGCCAGCAGTGATTCGAGGGGATTTCAAGAGACCCAGTACTTC
CASSDSRGFQETQYF
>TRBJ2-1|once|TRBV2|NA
TGTGCCAGCAGTGAAAGGTCAGTTTTCAGCCTTCGGGATGAGCAGTTCTTC
CASSERSVFSLRDEQFF
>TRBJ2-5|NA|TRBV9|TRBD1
TGTGCCAGCAGCTGGAACTCGGGACAGCCCGAAGAGACCCAGTACTTC
CASSWNSGQPEETQYF
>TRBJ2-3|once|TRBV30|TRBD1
TGTGCCTGGAGTGTACAGGGGACAGATACGCAGTATTTT
CAWSVQGTDTQYF
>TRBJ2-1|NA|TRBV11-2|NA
TGTGCCAGCAGCTTAGAGGGCCTTGAGCAGTTCTTC
CASSLEGLEQFF
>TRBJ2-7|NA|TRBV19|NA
TGTGCCAGTAGTATAAGGGCGGGCCCAGTCTACGAGCAGTACTTC
CASSIRAGPVYEQYF
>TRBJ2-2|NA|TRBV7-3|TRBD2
TGTGCCAGCAGGATGAGCGGGAGTCGGGCCGGGGAGCTGTTTTTT
CASRMSGSRAGELFF
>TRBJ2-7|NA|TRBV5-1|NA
TGCGCCAGCAGCTCGGGTCCTACCGCCGAGCAGTACTTC
CASSSGPTAEQYF
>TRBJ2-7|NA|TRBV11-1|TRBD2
TGTGCCAGCAGCACCGCTAGCGGGAGGTCGTACGAGCAGTACTTC
CASSTASGRSYEQYF
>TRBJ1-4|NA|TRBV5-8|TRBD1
TGTGCCAGCAGCATCCGACAGGGAGGAACTAATGAAAAACTGTTTTTT
CASSIRQGGTNEKLFF
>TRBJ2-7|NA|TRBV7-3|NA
TGTGCCAGCAGCTCAGGACAGACCTACGAGCAGTACTTC
CASSSGQTYEQYF
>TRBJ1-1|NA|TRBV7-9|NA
TGTGCCAGCAGCCTATATACACAGGCGAACACTGAAGCTTTCTTT
CASSLYTQANTEAFF
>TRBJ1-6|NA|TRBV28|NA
TGTGCCAGCAGTTTATTGTCCAGAAACTCACCCCTCCACTTT
CASSLLSRNSPLHF
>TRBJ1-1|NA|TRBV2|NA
TGTGCCAGCAGTGGGGGACGGGCCATGAACACTGAAGCTTTCTTT
CASSGGRAMNTEAFF
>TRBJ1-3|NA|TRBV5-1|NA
TGCGCCAGCAGCCCGGGGCGGGCTGGAAACACCATATATTTT
CASSPGRAGNTIYF
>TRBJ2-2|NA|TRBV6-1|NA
TGTGCCAGCAGTGTAACAGGGTGGGCGTCCGGCGGGGAGCTGTTTTTT
CASSVTGWASGGELFF
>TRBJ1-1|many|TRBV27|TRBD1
TGTGCCAGCAGTTTAAAAGTACAGGGGAAGTCTGAAGCTTTCTTT
CASSLKVQGKSEAFF
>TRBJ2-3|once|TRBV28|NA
TGTGCCAGCACGGTAGGGGTCGGGTACACAGATACGCAGTATTTT
CASTVGVGYTDTQYF
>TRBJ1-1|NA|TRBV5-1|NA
TGCGCCAGCAGCTTGGTGTCTGGGGACACTGAAGCTTTCTTT
CASSLVSGDTEAFF
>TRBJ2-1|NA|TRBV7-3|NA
TGTGCCAGCAGCGTGCGGACGGGATCGAATGAGCAGTTCTTC
CASSVRTGSNEQFF
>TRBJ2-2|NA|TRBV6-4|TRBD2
TGTGCCAGCAGTGCTAGCGGGACGGGCACCGGGGAGCTGTTTTTT
CASSASGTGTGELFF
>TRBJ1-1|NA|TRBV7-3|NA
TGTGCCAGCAGCAGGGAGGCCAACACTGAAGCTTTCTTT
CASSREANTEAFF
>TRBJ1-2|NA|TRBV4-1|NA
TGCGCCAGCAGCCAAGGTTCGAAAACAACCCGGTATGGCTACACCTTC
CASSQGSKTTRYGYTF
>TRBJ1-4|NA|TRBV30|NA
TGTGCCTGGAGTGTACGGAGCAGGGAAAAACTGTTTTTT
CAWSVRSREKLFF
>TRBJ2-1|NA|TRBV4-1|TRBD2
TGCGCCAGCAGCCAAGCATGGGGGACTAGGGGTACGAATGAGCAGTTCTTC
CASSQAWGTRGTNEQFF
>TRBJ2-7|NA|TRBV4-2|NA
TGTGCCAGCAGCCAAGATGGGCTAGCGCACGAGCAGTACTTC
CASSQDGLAHEQYF
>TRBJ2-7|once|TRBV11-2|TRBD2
TGTGCGACCGACTTAGCGGGAGGGAACGAGCAGTACTTC
CATDLAGGNEQYF
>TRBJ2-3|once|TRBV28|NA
TGTGCCAGCAGTTTTTCTCTGACTCAGGGGGGGTTGGATACGCAGTATTTT
CASSFSLTQGGLDTQYF